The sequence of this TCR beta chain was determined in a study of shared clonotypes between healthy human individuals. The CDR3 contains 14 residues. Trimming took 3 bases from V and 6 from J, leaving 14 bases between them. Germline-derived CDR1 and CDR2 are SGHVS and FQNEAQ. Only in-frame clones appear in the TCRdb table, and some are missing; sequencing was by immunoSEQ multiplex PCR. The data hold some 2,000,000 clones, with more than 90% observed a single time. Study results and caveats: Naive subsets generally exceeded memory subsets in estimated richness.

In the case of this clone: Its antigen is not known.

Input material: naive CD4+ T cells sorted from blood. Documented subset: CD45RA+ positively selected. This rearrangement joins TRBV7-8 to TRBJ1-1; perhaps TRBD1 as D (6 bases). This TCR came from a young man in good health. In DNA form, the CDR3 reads TGTGCCAGCAGCTTTACCCAGGGGTATGCTGAAGCTTTCTTT. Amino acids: CASSFTQGYAEAFF.